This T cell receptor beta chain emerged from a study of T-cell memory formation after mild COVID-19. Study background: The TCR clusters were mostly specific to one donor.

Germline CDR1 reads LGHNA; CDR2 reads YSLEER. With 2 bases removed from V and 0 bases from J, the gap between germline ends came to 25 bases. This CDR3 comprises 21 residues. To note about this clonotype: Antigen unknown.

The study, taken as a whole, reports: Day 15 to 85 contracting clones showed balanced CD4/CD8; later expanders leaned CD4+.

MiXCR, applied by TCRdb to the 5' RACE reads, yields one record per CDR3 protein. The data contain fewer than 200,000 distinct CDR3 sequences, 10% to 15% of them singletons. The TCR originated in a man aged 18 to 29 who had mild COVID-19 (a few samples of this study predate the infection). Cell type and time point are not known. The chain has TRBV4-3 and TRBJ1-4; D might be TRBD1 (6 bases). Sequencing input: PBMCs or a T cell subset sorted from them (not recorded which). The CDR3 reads CASSQLVMVAGASATNEKLFF. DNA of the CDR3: TGCGCCAGCAGCCAACTTGTGATGGTCGCAGGGGCGAGTGCAACTAATGAAAAACTGTTTTTT.